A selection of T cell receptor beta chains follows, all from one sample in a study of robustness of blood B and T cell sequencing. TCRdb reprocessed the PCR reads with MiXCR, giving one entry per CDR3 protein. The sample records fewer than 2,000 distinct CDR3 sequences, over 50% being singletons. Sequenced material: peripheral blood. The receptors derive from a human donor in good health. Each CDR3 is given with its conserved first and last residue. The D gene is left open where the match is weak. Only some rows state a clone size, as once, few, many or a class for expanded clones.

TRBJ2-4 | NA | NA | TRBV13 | CASSRVQGNKNIQYF | TGTGCCAGCAGCAGAGTACAGGGAAACAAAAACATTCAGTACTTC
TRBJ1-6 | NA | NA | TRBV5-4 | CASRRTGHENSPLHF | TGTGCCAGCAGGCGTACGGGACACGAAAATTCACCCCTCCACTTT
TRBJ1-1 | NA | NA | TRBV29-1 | CSVEANLMGVF | TGCAGCGTTGAGGCCAACTTAATGGGAGTTTTT
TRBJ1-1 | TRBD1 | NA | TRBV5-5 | CASSFQGATEAFF | TGTGCCAGCTCCTTCCAGGGGGCCACTGAAGCTTTCTTT
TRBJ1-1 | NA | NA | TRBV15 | CATSREGARTEAFF | TGTGCCACCAGCAGAGAGGGGGCTCGCACTGAAGCTTTCTTT
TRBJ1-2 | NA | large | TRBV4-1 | CASSQGALLSEYGYTF | TGCGCCAGCAGCCAGGGGGCGCTCCTCTCAGAGTATGGCTACACCTTC
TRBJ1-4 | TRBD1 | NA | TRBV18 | CASSPGQGGEKLFF | TGTGCCAGCTCTCCGGGACAGGGGGGTGAAAAACTGTTTTTT
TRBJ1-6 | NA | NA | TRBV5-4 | CASSFYDSSNSPLHF | TGTGCCAGCAGCTTTTACGACAGCAGTAATTCACCCCTCCACTTT
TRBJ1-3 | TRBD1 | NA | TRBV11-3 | CASSLGDRAGNTIYF | TGTGCCAGCAGCTTAGGGGACAGGGCTGGAAACACCATATATTTT
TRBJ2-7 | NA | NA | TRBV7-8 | CASSLAEGEQYF | TGTGCCAGCAGCTTAGCAGAAGGGGAGCAGTACTTC
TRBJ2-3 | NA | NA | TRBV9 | CASSVVGAHTDTQYF | TGTGCCAGCAGCGTAGTTGGAGCCCACACAGATACGCAGTATTTT
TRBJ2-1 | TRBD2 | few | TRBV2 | CASRSTSGSYNEQFF | TGTGCCAGCAGGTCGACTAGCGGGTCCTACAATGAGCAGTTCTTC
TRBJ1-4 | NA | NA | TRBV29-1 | CSVAFKSFNEKLFF | TGCAGCGTAGCCTTTAAGAGTTTTAATGAAAAACTGTTTTTT
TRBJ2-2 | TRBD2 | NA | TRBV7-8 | CASSTRTSGGLPGELFF | TGTGCCAGCAGCACGCGGACTAGCGGGGGCCTACCCGGGGAGCTGTTTTTT
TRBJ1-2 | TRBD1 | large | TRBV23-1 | CASIREGASDGYTF | TGCGCCAGCATTCGGGAGGGGGCGAGCGATGGCTACACCTTC
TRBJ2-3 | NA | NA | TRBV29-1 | CSVKTETDTQYF | TGCAGCGTTAAGACAGAGACAGATACGCAGTATTTT
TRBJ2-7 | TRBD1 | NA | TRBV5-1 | CASSSRDRDEQYF | TGCGCCAGCAGCTCGCGGGACAGGGACGAGCAGTACTTC
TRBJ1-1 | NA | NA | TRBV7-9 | CASRPPGPNTEAFF | TGTGCCAGCAGACCGCCAGGGCCGAACACTGAAGCTTTCTTT
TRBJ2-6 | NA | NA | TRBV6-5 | CASSYYSSSGANVLTF | TGTGCCAGCAGTTACTATTCGAGCTCTGGGGCCAACGTCCTGACTTTC
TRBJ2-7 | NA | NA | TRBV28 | CASSFRTHYEQYF | TGTGCCAGCAGTTTCAGGACACACTACGAGCAGTACTTC
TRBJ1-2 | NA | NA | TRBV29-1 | CSVESVTPPYGYTF | TGCAGCGTTGAATCCGTGACACCACCCTATGGCTACACCTTC
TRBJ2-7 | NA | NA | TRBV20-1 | CSARASGRGEQYF | TGCAGTGCTAGAGCCTCGGGGCGCGGGGAGCAGTACTTC
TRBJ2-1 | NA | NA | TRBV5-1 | CASGDGSYNEQFF | TGCGCCAGTGGGGACGGTTCCTACAATGAGCAGTTCTTC
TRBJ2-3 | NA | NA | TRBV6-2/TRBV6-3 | CASKDCLSTDTQYF | TGTGCCAGCAAAGACTGCTTAAGCACAGATACGCAGTATTTT
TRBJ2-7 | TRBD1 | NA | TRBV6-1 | CASSPGGQGVYEQYF | TGTGCCAGCAGTCCAGGGGGACAGGGGGTCTACGAGCAGTACTTC
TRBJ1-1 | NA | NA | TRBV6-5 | CASSSGGQSEAFF | TGTGCCAGCAGTTCGGGGGGGCAATCTGAAGCTTTCTTT